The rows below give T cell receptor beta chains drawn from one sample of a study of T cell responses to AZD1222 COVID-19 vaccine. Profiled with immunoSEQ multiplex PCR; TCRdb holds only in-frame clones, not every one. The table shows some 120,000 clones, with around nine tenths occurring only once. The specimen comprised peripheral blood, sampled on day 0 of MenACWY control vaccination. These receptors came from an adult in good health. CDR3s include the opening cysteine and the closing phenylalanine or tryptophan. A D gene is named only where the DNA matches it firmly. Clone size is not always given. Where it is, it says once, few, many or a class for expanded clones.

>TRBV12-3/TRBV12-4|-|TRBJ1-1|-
TGTGCCAGCAGTACACCTGTCACTGAAGCTTTCTTT
CASSTPVTEAFF
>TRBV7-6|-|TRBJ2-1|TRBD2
TGTGCCAGCAGCCAAACCCCGGGACTAGCGGGTTTTGAGCAGTTCTTC
CASSQTPGLAGFEQFF
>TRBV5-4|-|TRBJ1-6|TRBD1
TGTGCCAGCAGAAGGGCAGGGGGCGTCAATTCACCCCTCCACTTT
CASRRAGGVNSPLHF
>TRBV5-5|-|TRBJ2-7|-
TGTGCCAGCAGCTTGGTATGGGATGGGGGAAGCTACGAGCAGTACTTC
CASSLVWDGGSYEQYF
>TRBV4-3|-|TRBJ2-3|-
TGCGCCAGCAGCCAAGGCGTCGGGAACACAGATACGCAGTATTTT
CASSQGVGNTDTQYF
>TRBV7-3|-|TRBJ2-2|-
TGTGCCAGCAGCTTAAATTACAACACCGGGGAGCTGTTTTTT
CASSLNYNTGELFF
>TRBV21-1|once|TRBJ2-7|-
TGTGCCAGCAGCAAGGGACAGCTTTTCTACGAGCAGTACTTC
CASSKGQLFYEQYF
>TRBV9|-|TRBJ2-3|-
TGTGCCAGCACCCCATTGGCGGGAACCACAGATACGCAGTATTTT
CASTPLAGTTDTQYF
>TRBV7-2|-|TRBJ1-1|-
TGTGCCAGCAGTGGGGCGGTTCTGAACACTGAAGCTTTCTTT
CASSGAVLNTEAFF
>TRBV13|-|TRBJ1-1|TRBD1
TGTGCCAGCAGTCTCAGGACAGGGAACGCTGAAGCTTTCTTT
CASSLRTGNAEAFF
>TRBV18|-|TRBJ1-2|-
TGTGCCAGCTCCGACTACAGAGGGGAAGATGGCTACACCTTC
CASSDYRGEDGYTF
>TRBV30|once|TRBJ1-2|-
TGTGCCTGGAGTGTACGGGTCCGACGTTTGAGTGGCTACACCTTC
CAWSVRVRRLSGYTF
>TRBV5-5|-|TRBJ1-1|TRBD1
TGTGCCAGCAGCTTGGAGGGGACAGGGGTGACTGAAGCTTTCTTT
CASSLEGTGVTEAFF
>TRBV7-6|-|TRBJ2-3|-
TGTGCCAGCAGCTTAGATGTCACAGACCTAGGGGCGCAGTATTTT
CASSLDVTDLGAQYF
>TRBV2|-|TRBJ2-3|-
TGTGCCAGCACGCGAAACCTTCGAGATACGCAGTATTTT
CASTRNLRDTQYF
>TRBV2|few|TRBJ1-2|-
TGTGCCAGCAGTGAACGCGGACTCACTAACTATGGCTACACCTTC
CASSERGLTNYGYTF
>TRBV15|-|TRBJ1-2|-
TGTGCCACCAGCAGGCAGGGGCATGGCTACACCTTC
CATSRQGHGYTF
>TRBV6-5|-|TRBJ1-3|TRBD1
TGTGCCAGCAGTTCCAACAGGGGTTTCTCTGGAAACACCATATATTTT
CASSSNRGFSGNTIYF
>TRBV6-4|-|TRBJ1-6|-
TGTGCCAGCAGTGAGGGTTCCAGCTCCTATAATTCACCCCTCCACTTT
CASSEGSSSYNSPLHF
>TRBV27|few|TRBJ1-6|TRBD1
TGTGCCAGCAGGAATCAGGGGGTCGGTCGGTCACCCCTCCACTTT
CASRNQGVGRSPLHF